Below, 15 T cell receptor beta chains from the same sample are listed, as sequenced in a study of human T cells and chemical hapten exposure. This sample's time point: patch test 3, about 24 weeks after DPC sensitization. Treatment denoted: therapeutic diphenylcyclopropenone sensitization with weekly scalp DPC. In TCRdb, the RACE reads were re-called with MiXCR into one record per CDR3 protein. The table lists about 170,000 distinct CDR3 sequences, 28% of them singletons. The sequences come from whole blood, collected in connection with sensitization to the hapten diphenylcyclopropenone (DPC). The origin of the receptors is a woman between 18 and 29 years old with alopecia areata. Some clones in this sample may be carry-over from other donors' samples.

This clonotype was detected only a few times. The rearrangement links TRBV10-3 to TRBJ2-7; 7 bases agree with TRBD2. CDR1 is ENHRY, CDR2 SYGVKD, per germline. CDR3 length: 12 residues. Losses at the gene ends were 6 bases for V and 3 bases for J; bases not matched to a gene: 2. DNA for the CDR3: TGTGCCATCAGAAAGCGGGGCTACGAGCAGTACTTC. Amino acids: CAIRKRGYEQYF.

This clonotype was found a few times. The chain is built from TRBV7-2 and TRBJ2-7; D perhaps matches TRBD2 (5 bases). CDR1 SGHTA and CDR2 FQGNSA come from the germline V gene. V was trimmed by 6 bases and J by 1 base, leaving 13 bases between them. The CDR3 loop spans 14 amino acids. CDR3 sequence: CASSTFGESYEQYF. Here the CDR3 DNA reads TGTGCCAGCAGTACCTTTGGGGAGTCCTACGAGCAGTACTTC.

This clonotype was counted between two and nine times. The V call is TRBV6-5, the J call TRBJ1-6, with D hard to call. Trimming took 2 bases from V and 3 from J, leaving 5 bases between them. The CDR3 is 14 residues long. The V gene's germline CDR1 is MNHEY and CDR2 SVGAGI. The CDR3 reads CASSYDVYNSPLHF. DNA for the CDR3: TGTGCCAGCAGTTACGATGTCTATAATTCACCCCTCCACTTT.

This clonotype has ten or more counts. The chain couples TRBV18 to TRBJ2-3, with TRBD2 matching over 11 bases. CDR1 and CDR2 (germline): KGHSH, LQKENI. The CDR3 has 17 residues. V was pared by 2 bases and J by 2 bases, with 6 bases of the junction left unmatched. The CDR3 loop is CASSPVGTSGNTDTQYF. The CDR3, as DNA: TGTGCCAGCTCACCAGTTGGGACTAGCGGTAACACAGATACGCAGTATTTT.

A few counts support this clonotype. The chain uses TRBV12-3 or TRBV12-4 and TRBJ1-5; maybe TRBD1 (5 bases). The CDR3 length is 13 residues. Trimming took 6 bases from V and 4 from J, leaving 10 bases between them. The CDR3 sequence: CASRGRINQPQHF. DNA of the CDR3: TGTGCCAGCAGGGGACGGATAAATCAGCCCCAGCATTTT.

This clonotype was detected a few times. This sequence joins TRBV20-1 and TRBJ2-2, with D tentatively TRBD2 (5 bases). The CDR3 has 13 amino acids. The V end was cut by 3 bases, the J end by 1 base, with 6 bases between. Germline V gives CDR1 DFQATT, CDR2 SNEGSKA (reference sequence). This CDR3 reads CSARSGNTGELFF. The CDR3 DNA is TGCAGTGCTAGGAGCGGGAACACCGGGGAGCTGTTTTTT.

The CDR3 is CASSSPGLSYEQYF. In DNA, the CDR3 is TGTGCCAGCAGTTCCCCAGGACTTTCCTACGAGCAGTACTTC. The V and J genes are TRBV27 and TRBJ2-7; D is possibly TRBD2 (5 bases). The CDR3 extends over 14 amino acids. V was trimmed by 4 bases and J by 1 base, leaving 11 bases between them. CDR1 and CDR2 (germline): MNHEY, SMNVEV (reference sequence).

This chain uses TRBV5-1 with TRBJ2-1; 12 nucleotides align to TRBD2. There are 14 residues in the CDR3. CDR1 is SGHRS, CDR2 YFSETQ, per germline. The J segment lost 10 bases and the V segment lost 5 bases, leaving 7 bases of the junction unmatched. This CDR3 is CASRLAGGLQEQFF. The CDR3 nucleotides read TGCGCCAGCAGGCTAGCGGGGGGGCTTCAAGAGCAGTTCTTC. The variable domain in full, with the rest retrieved from reference TRBV5-1 and TRBJ2-1, is KAGVTQTPRYLIKTRGQQVTLSCSPISGHRSVSWYQQTPGQGLQFLFEYFSETQRNKGNFPGRFSGRQFSNSRSEMNVSTLELGDSALYLCASRLAGGLQEQFFGPGTRLTVL.

This clonotype was recorded a few times. The chain combines TRBV15 with TRBJ2-3; D is unresolved. Germline loops: CDR1 LNHNV, CDR2 YYDKDF (reference sequence). Trimming removed 8 bases from V and 1 base from J, with 7 bases in between. The CDR3 is 12 amino acids. The DNA of the CDR3 is TGTGCCACCCAAAGGGGCACAGATACGCAGTATTTT. Residues: CATQRGTDTQYF.

This clonotype was observed a few times. The V gene is TRBV11-1, the J gene TRBJ1-3; weak D call: TRBD1 (6 bases). Per germline, CDR1 SGHAT and CDR2 FQDESV (reference sequence). The CDR3 is 13 residues long. Deletions cut 5 bases from V and 4 bases from J, with 9 bases between. CDR3 loop: CASSPDRGNTIYF. The CDR3 bases are TGTGCCAGCAGCCCGGACAGAGGAAACACCATATATTTT.

The genes are TRBV20-1 and TRBJ2-5; the match to TRBD1 covers 12 bases. The V gene end was trimmed by 1 base and the J gene end by 5 bases; junction bases not matched to a gene: 5. This CDR3 contains 15 residues. Germline lookup yields CDR1 DFQATT and CDR2 SNEGSKA (reference sequence). The CDR3 DNA reads TGCAGTGCTAGAGGGGACAGGGGGCAGGAGGAGACCCAGTACTTC. It encodes CSARGDRGQEETQYF.

The chain combines TRBV20-1 with TRBJ2-5; 10 bases are shared with TRBD1. After removal of 6 bases from V and 3 bases from J, the junction contained 7 bases not matched to a gene. Germline-derived CDR1 and CDR2 are DFQATT and SNEGSKA (reference sequence). The CDR3 covers 14 residues. The CDR3 DNA reads as TGCAGTGCGGAACAGGGGACAGGGGAAGAGACCCAGTACTTC. As protein: CSAEQGTGEETQYF.

This clonotype appeared a few times. V is TRBV5-1 and J is TRBJ2-1; D is unclear. Germline-derived CDR1 and CDR2 are SGHRS and YFSETQ. Trimming stripped 0 bases from V and 9 bases from J, with 10 bases between. The CDR3 is 13 residues long. As DNA, the CDR3 is TGCGCCAGCAGCTTGGAGGGCGAGCGTGAGCAGTTCTTC. Encoded protein: CASSLEGEREQFF.

The chain links TRBV6-1 to TRBJ2-1, with D possibly called TRBD1 or TRBD2 (5 bases each). Germline CDR1 MNHNS, CDR2 SASEGT. The V and J ends lost 6 bases and 9 bases respectively, with 21 bases between them. This CDR3 spans 15 amino acids. CDR3 nucleotides: TGTGCCAGCAGCCCGGGCCTAGCAGGGTTCGGTGAGCAGTTCTTC. The encoded protein is CASSPGLAGFGEQFF.

This clonotype occurred a few times. J is TRBJ2-3 and V is TRBV6-4, with D unclear. Germline CDR1 and CDR2: MRHNA and SNTAGT. V was shortened by 2 bases and J by 0 bases, with 12 bases between the two germline ends. The CDR3 runs to 16 residues. For the CDR3, the DNA is TGTGCCAGCAGTGACGACCTCAGCTCTAGCACAGATACGCAGTATTTT. It yields the protein CASSDDLSSSTDTQYF.